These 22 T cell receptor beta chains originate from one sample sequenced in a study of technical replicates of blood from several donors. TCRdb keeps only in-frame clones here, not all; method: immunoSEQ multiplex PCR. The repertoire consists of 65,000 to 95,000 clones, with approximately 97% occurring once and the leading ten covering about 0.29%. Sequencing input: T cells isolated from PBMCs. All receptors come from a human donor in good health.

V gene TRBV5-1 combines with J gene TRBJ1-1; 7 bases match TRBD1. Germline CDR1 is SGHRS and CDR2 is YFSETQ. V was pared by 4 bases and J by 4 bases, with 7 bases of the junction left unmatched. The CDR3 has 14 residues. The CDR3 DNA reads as TGCGCCAGCAGCATCAACAGGGGCGGCACTGAAGCTTTCTTT. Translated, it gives CASSINRGGTEAFF.

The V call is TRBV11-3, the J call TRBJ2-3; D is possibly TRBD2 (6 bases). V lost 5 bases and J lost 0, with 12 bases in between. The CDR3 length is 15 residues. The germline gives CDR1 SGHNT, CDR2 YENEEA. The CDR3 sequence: CASSPAGGSTDTQYF. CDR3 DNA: TGTGCCAGCAGCCCAGCGGGTGGAAGCACAGATACGCAGTATTTT.

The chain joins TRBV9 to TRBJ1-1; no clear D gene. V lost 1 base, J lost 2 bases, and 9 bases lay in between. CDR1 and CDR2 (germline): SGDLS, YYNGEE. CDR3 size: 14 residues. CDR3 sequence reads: CASSVSTDNTEAFF. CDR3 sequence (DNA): TGTGCCAGCAGCGTATCTACAGACAACACTGAAGCTTTCTTT.

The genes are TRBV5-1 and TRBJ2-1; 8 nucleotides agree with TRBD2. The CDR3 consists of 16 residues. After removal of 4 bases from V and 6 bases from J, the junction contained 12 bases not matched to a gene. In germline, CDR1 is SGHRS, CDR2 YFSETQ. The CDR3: CASSLELAGGGNEQFF. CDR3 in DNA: TGCGCCAGCAGCCTAGAGCTAGCGGGCGGGGGCAATGAGCAGTTCTTC.

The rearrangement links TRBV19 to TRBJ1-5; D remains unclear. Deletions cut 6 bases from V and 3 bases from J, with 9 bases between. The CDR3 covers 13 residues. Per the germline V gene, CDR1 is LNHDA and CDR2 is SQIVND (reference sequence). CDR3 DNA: TGTGCCAGTAGCGGCAGGTACAATCAGCCCCAGCATTTT. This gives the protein CASSGRYNQPQHF. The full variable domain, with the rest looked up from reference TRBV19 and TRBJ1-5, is DGGITQSPKYLFRKEGQNVTLSCEQNLNHDAMYWYRQDPGQGLRLIYYSQIVNDFQKGDIAEGYSVSREKKESFPLTVTSAQKNPTAFYLCASSGRYNQPQHFGDGTRLSIL.

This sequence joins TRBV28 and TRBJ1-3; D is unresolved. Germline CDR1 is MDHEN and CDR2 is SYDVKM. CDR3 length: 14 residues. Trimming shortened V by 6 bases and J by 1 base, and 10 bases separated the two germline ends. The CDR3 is CASRKADSGNTIYF. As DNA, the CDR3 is TGTGCCAGCAGAAAGGCGGATTCTGGAAACACCATATATTTT.

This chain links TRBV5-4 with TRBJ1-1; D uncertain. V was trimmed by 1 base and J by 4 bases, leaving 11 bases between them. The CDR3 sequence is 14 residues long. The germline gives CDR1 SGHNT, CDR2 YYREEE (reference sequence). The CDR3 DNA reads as TGTGCCAGCAGCTTGATCGGGTTTGGCACTGAAGCTTTCTTT. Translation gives CASSLIGFGTEAFF.

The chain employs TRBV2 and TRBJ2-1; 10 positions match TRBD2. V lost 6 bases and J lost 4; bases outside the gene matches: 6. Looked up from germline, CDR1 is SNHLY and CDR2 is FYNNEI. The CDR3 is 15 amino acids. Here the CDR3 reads CASSRTSGTYNEQFF. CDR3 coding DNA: TGTGCCAGCAGCCGTACTAGCGGGACTTACAATGAGCAGTTCTTC.

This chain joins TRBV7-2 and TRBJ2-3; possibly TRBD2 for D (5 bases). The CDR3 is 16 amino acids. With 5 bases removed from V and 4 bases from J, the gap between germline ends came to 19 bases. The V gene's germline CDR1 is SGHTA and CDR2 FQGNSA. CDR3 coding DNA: TGTGCCAGCAGCCTAGGCGCGAGGGAAATTCCAGATACGCAGTATTTT. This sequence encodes CASSLGAREIPDTQYF.

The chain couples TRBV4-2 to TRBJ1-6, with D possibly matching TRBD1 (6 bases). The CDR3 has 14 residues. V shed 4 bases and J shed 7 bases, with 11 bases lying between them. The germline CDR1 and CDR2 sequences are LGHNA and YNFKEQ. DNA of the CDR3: TGTGCCAGCAGCCCAGGACAGACAAATTCACCCCTCCACTTT. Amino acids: CASSPGQTNSPLHF.

The CDR3 here is CASSQQGGYYGYTF. DNA of the CDR3: TGCGCCAGCAGCCAGCAAGGAGGGTACTATGGCTACACCTTC. The rearrangement uses TRBV4-1 and TRBJ1-2; no clear D gene. V lost 3 bases and J 3 bases, leaving 11 bases between the germline ends. CDR3 length: 14 amino acids. Per germline, CDR1 MGHRA and CDR2 YSYEKL.

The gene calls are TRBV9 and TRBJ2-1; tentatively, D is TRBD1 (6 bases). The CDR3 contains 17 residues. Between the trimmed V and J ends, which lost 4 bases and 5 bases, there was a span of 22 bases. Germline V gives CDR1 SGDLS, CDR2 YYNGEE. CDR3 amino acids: CASSSGAHPTNNNEQFF. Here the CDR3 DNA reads TGTGCCAGCAGCTCAGGGGCCCATCCCACGAATAACAATGAGCAGTTCTTC.

CDR3 DNA sequence: TGTGCCAGCTCATGGGAGGGTACAGATACGCAGTATTTT. Its protein is CASSWEGTDTQYF. This chain connects TRBV18 to TRBJ2-3, with 7 bases that match TRBD2. The CDR3 consists of 13 residues. Germline CDR1 reads KGHSH; CDR2 reads LQKENI. J gave up 3 bases and V 5 bases, and 2 bases lay outside the gene matches.

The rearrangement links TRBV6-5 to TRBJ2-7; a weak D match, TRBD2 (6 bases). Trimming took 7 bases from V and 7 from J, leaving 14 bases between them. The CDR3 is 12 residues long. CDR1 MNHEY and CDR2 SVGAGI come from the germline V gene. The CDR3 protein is CASTSGVGEQYF. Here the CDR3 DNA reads TGTGCCAGCACCTCGGGAGTCGGGGAGCAGTACTTC.

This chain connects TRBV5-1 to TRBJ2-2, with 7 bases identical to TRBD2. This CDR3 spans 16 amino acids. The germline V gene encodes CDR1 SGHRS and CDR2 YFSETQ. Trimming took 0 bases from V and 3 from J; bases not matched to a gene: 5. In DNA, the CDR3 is TGCGCCAGCAGCTTGGGCGCGGGAGTTGACACCGGGGAGCTGTTTTTT. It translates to CASSLGAGVDTGELFF.

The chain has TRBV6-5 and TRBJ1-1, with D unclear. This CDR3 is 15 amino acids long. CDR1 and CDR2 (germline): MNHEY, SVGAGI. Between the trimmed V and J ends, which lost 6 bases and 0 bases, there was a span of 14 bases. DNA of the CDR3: TGTGCCAGCAGCCGGAGTACCTCTATGAACACTGAAGCTTTCTTT. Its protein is CASSRSTSMNTEAFF.

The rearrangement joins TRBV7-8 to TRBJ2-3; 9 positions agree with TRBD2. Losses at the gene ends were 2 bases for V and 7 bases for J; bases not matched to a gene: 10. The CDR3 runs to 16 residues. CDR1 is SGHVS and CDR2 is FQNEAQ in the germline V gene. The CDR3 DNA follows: TGTGCCAGCAGCTTATACCGCGGGAGGGCCCTATATACGCAGTATTTT. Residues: CASSLYRGRALYTQYF.

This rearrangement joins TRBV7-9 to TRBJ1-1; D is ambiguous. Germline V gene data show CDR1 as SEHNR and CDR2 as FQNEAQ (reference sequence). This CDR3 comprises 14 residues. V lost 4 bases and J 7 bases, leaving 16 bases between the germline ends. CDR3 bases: TGTGCCAGCAGCTCTAGTAGAGAGGCCCTTGAAGCTTTCTTT. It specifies CASSSSREALEAFF.

The CDR3 is CAIGPGDSNQPQHF. Written as DNA, the CDR3 is TGTGCCATCGGGCCAGGCGATAGCAATCAGCCCCAGCATTTT. The chain recombines TRBV10-3 with TRBJ1-5; D gene uncertain. From germline, CDR1 is ENHRY and CDR2 SYGVKD. Trimming took off 8 bases at V and 0 bases at J, with 11 bases between the two ends. This CDR3 has 14 residues.

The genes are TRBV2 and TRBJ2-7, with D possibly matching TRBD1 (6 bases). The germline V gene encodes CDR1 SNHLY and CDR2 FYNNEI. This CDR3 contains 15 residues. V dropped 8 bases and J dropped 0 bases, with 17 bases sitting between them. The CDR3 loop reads CASGQGTPSSYEQYF. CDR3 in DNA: TGTGCCAGCGGCCAGGGGACACCTTCCTCCTACGAGCAGTACTTC.

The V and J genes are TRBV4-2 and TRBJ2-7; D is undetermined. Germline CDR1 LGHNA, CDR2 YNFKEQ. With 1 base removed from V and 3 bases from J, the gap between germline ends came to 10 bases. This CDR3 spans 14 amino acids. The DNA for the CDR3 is TGTGCCAGCAGCCAAGCGTTCACAGACTACGAGCAGTACTTC. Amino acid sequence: CASSQAFTDYEQYF.

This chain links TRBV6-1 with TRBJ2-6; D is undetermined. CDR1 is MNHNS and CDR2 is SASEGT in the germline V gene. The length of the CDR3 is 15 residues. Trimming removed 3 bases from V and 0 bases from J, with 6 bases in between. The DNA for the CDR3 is TGTGCCAGCAGTGAGACGGGCTCTGGGGCCAACGTCCTGACTTTC. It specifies CASSETGSGANVLTF.